This TCR beta chain was sequenced in a study of blood T cell repertoires in COVID-19. Across the study: Acute and convalescent COVID-19 samples came from the United States, Italy and Spain. Sources were T cells, B-cell-depleted T cells, or PBMCs; the material itself was cDNA or gDNA.

The V gene end was trimmed by 1 base and the J gene end by 5 bases; junction bases not matched to a gene: 4. CDR3 size: 16 residues. Germline loops: CDR1 SGHTA, CDR2 FQGTGA. Original processing notes: From reference gene primer amplification, estimates of nucleated cell counts were derived. This table comes from immunoSEQ multiplex PCR, and its TCRdb copy is limited to in-frame clones, with some not included. V, J and clone size were drawn from that table, and D and trimming were deduced from the DNA. The table records 65,000 to 70,000 clones, around 79% of them present only once. The sequenced sample consisted of peripheral blood. The genes are TRBV7-3 and TRBJ2-3, with TRBD2 identical over 12 bases. The sequence was collected from a man in his fifties or sixties with acute or convalescent COVID-19. CDR3 DNA sequence: TGTGCCAGCAGCTTAAGTCTAGCGGGGGGGAAAGATACGCAGTATTTT. This gives the protein CASSLSLAGGKDTQYF.